These 17 T cell receptor beta chains came from one sample sequenced in a study of cytomegalovirus exposure and HLA in healthy donors. Primers: 60 Vbeta forward and 13 Jbeta reverse. The table came from immunoSEQ multiplex PCR; TCRdb's copy has only in-frame clones and leaves some out. The sample lists about 71,000 clones, about two thirds seen once, with more than 9.5% in the top ten. Source material: PBMCs. These receptors were obtained from a woman in her fifties or sixties in good health and CMV-seropositive.

The V and J genes are TRBV5-1 and TRBJ2-3, with D unclear. V shed 0 bases and J shed 5 bases, with 7 bases lying between them. The CDR3 spans 13 residues. Germline values: CDR1 SGHRS, CDR2 YFSETQ. In nucleotides, the CDR3 is TGCGCCAGCAGCTTGGCCGTCAGAGATACGCAGTATTTT. The encoded protein is CASSLAVRDTQYF.

The gene calls are TRBV27 and TRBJ2-6; no reliable D call. The CDR3 is 14 amino acids. V lost 11 bases, J lost 2 bases, and 13 bases lay in between. Germline lookup yields CDR1 MNHEY and CDR2 SMNVEV (reference sequence). CDR3 region: CASAEQPGANVLTF. The CDR3 coding sequence is TGTGCCTCCGCCGAGCAACCTGGGGCCAACGTCCTGACTTTC.

The chain joins TRBV7-2 to TRBJ2-1, with D possibly TRBD2 on 6 matching bases. From germline, CDR1 is SGHTA and CDR2 FQGNSA. The CDR3 extends over 15 amino acids. Trimming stripped 1 base from V and 8 bases from J, with 15 bases between. As DNA, the CDR3 is TGTGCCAGCAGCTTAGGCTACCCGGAGGGAGATGAGCAGTTCTTC. It is translated as CASSLGYPEGDEQFF.

This clone came up a few times. The chain carries TRBV9 and TRBJ1-6; no reliable D call. This CDR3 spans 14 amino acids. Trimming pared 3 bases from V and 6 bases from J, leaving 10 bases between. CDR1 and CDR2 from the germline V gene are SGDLS and YYNGEE. The CDR3 DNA reads as TGTGCCAGCAGCGAGGGAGGATCTAATTCACCCCTCCACTTT. This translates into CASSEGGSNSPLHF.

This clone was seen a handful of times. Other DNA sequences from this sample encode an identical CDR3 as well. The rearrangement uses TRBV5-1 and TRBJ2-3; 10 bases are a match to TRBD2. This CDR3 has 16 amino acids. CDR1 and CDR2 from the germline V gene are SGHRS and YFSETQ. V lost 4 bases, J lost 1 base, and 6 bases stayed unmatched. The CDR3 nucleotides read TGCGCCAGCAGCCCCGATCTAGCGGGGGGCACAGATACGCAGTATTTT. It codes for CASSPDLAGGTDTQYF. Drawing the rest from reference TRBV5-1 and TRBJ2-3, the complete variable domain is KAGVTQTPRYLIKTRGQQVTLSCSPISGHRSVSWYQQTPGQGLQFLFEYFSETQRNKGNFPGRFSGRQFSNSRSEMNVSTLELGDSALYLCASSPDLAGGTDTQYFGPGTRLTVL.

In this sample, this clone turned up a few times. This sequence joins TRBV28 and TRBJ2-3; D perhaps matches TRBD1 (5 bases). Trimming stripped 8 bases from V and 2 bases from J, with 11 bases between. CDR3 length: 13 amino acids. CDR1 MDHEN and CDR2 SYDVKM come from the germline V gene. CDR3: CASRGAATDTQYF. CDR3 nucleotide sequence: TGTGCCAGCCGTGGGGCCGCCACAGATACGCAGTATTTT.

V and J are TRBV2 and TRBJ2-2, with D maybe TRBD2 (7 bases). The V end lost 5 bases, the J end lost 2 bases, and 15 bases lay between the germline ends. The CDR3 is 16 amino acids. CDR1 and CDR2 from the germline V gene are SNHLY and FYNNEI. This CDR3 is CASSLRGATNTGELFF. CDR3 sequence (DNA): TGTGCCAGCAGTTTACGGGGGGCGACCAACACCGGGGAGCTGTTTTTT.

The rearrangement uses TRBV6-5 and TRBJ2-2; D perhaps matches TRBD2 (7 bases). Germline CDR1 and CDR2: MNHEY and SVGAGI. Trimming took off 0 bases at V and 7 bases at J, with 12 bases between the two ends. The CDR3 runs 15 residues. The CDR3 loop is CASSYSRGGDGELFF. As DNA, the CDR3 is TGTGCCAGCAGTTACTCAAGGGGGGGGGACGGGGAGCTGTTTTTT.

The gene calls are TRBV29-1 and TRBJ2-3; D is possibly TRBD2 (5 bases). The CDR3 is made up of 14 amino acids. With 5 bases removed from V and 1 base from J, the gap between germline ends came to 13 bases. The germline gives CDR1 SQVTM, CDR2 ANQGSEA. This chain's CDR3 is CSVPRAGGTDTQYF. The CDR3 nucleotides read TGCAGCGTTCCGCGGGCAGGTGGCACAGATACGCAGTATTTT.

This clone is judged medium-sized. This chain links TRBV10-2 with TRBJ2-7; TRBD2 aligns across 9 bases. V gave up 3 bases and J gave up 0 bases; unmatched junction bases: 6. The CDR3 contains 16 residues. Germline values: CDR1 WSHSY, CDR2 SAAADI. CDR3 in amino acids: CASSDPGLASSYEQYF. For the CDR3, the DNA is TGCGCCAGCAGTGACCCCGGACTAGCGAGCTCCTACGAGCAGTACTTC.

This chain joins TRBV5-1 and TRBJ2-7; 12 bases line up with TRBD2. The germline V gene encodes CDR1 SGHRS and CDR2 YFSETQ. The CDR3 runs 15 residues. Losses at the gene ends were 3 bases for V and 4 bases for J; bases not matched to a gene: 5. CDR3 coding DNA: TGCGCCAGCAGCTCTGAACTAGCGGGAGGATACGAGCAGTACTTC. Its protein is CASSSELAGGYEQYF.

Points on this clone: One end of the junction fails to match germline, which may point to a read error. The J gene is TRBJ2-2, the V gene TRBV2; D may be TRBD2 (5 bases). Germline V gene lookup returns CDR1 SNHLY and CDR2 FYNNEI. The CDR3 runs 14 residues. The CDR3 loop is CASILERNTGELFF. The CDR3 nucleotides read TGTGCCAGCATACTGGAGAGGAACACCGGGGAACTGTTTTTT.

The V call is TRBV6-5, the J call TRBJ2-1; tentatively, D is TRBD2 (5 bases). V dropped 2 bases and J dropped 9 bases, with 11 bases sitting between them. The CDR3 is made up of 13 amino acids. Germline assignment: CDR1 MNHEY and CDR2 SVGAGI. CDR3 residues: CASSYVEGSEQFF. CDR3 coding DNA: TGTGCCAGCAGTTACGTCGAGGGTAGTGAGCAGTTCTTC.

The gene calls are TRBV5-8 and TRBJ2-4, with D tentatively TRBD1 (6 bases). Trimming stripped 5 bases from V and 0 bases from J, with 9 bases between. Germline-derived CDR1 and CDR2 are SGHTS and YDEGEE. This CDR3 spans 14 amino acids. The CDR3 region is CASRRDIAKNIQYF. CDR3 bases: TGTGCCAGCAGACGGGACATAGCCAAAAACATTCAGTACTTC.

The rearrangement uses TRBV4-2 and TRBJ2-1; 10 bases align to TRBD2. CDR3 length: 17 amino acids. V shed 0 bases, J shed 8 bases, and the junction held 10 bases outside the gene matches. The V gene's germline CDR1 is LGHNA and CDR2 YNFKEQ. The CDR3 DNA reads TGTGCCAGCAGCCAAGATCCGCCTAGCGGGGGTGGAGATGAGCAGTTCTTC. Translation: CASSQDPPSGGGDEQFF.

This clone appeared once. Other DNA sequences in the same sample also yield this CDR3. The chain couples TRBV29-1 to TRBJ2-7, with 14 bases matching TRBD2. V was pared by 3 bases and J by 0 bases, with 10 bases of the junction left unmatched. This CDR3 has 18 amino acids. CDR1 and CDR2 from the germline V gene are SQVTM and ANQGSEA. Written as DNA, the CDR3 is TGCAGCGTTGAGGTCGCCGGGACTAGCGGGAGAAACTCCTACGAGCAGTACTTC. The encoded protein is CSVEVAGTSGRNSYEQYF.

The DNA of the CDR3 is TGTGCCAGCAGTTACGGGAAGGGGATTGATAACTATGGCTACACCTTC. Encoded protein: CASSYGKGIDNYGYTF. V and J are TRBV6-5 and TRBJ1-2; perhaps TRBD1 as D (5 bases). Trimming took 2 bases from V and 1 from J, leaving 14 bases between them. CDR1 is MNHEY, CDR2 SVGAGI, per germline. CDR3 size: 16 residues.